Shown below are 25 T cell receptor beta chains from a single sample sequenced in a study of human T cells and chemical hapten exposure. TCRdb called the RACE reads again in MiXCR, with one record for every CDR3 protein. The sample consists of fewer than 130,000 distinct CDR3 sequences, 8% to 13% of them appearing once. The time point was: patch test 1, 2 weeks after DPC sensitization. As to treatment: therapeutic diphenylcyclopropenone sensitization with weekly scalp DPC. The input for sequencing was whole blood, taken in connection with sensitization to the hapten diphenylcyclopropenone (DPC). The receptors come from a woman in her 40s with alopecia areata. Some clones in this sample may be carry-over from other donors' samples.

Only a few counts were recorded for this clonotype. This sequence joins TRBV11-2 and TRBJ2-3; 11 nucleotides agree with TRBD2. CDR3 length: 19 residues. Unmatched junction bases numbered 17, after V lost 5 bases and J lost 4 bases. CDR1 and CDR2 (germline): SGHAT, FQNNGV. CDR3 sequence (DNA): TGTGCCAGCAGCCAACTAGCGGGGGCCTTCAGAGGTACTGCAGATACGCAGTATTTT. Translated, it gives CASSQLAGAFRGTADTQYF.

This clonotype was found a few times. This chain joins TRBV4-3 and TRBJ2-7, with a possible D match to TRBD1 (6 bases). V dropped 0 bases and J dropped 3 bases, with 15 bases sitting between them. In germline, CDR1 is LGHNA, CDR2 YSLEER. The length of the CDR3 is 16 residues. The CDR3 region is CASSQDARDTSYEQYF. CDR3 nucleotides: TGCGCCAGCAGCCAAGATGCAAGGGACACTAGCTACGAGCAGTACTTC.

This clonotype was counted only a few times. The V gene is TRBV2, the J gene TRBJ1-1; D not certain. Trimming took 8 bases from V and 7 from J, leaving 11 bases between them. There are 11 residues in the CDR3. Germline values: CDR1 SNHLY, CDR2 FYNNEI. CDR3 bases: TGTGCCAGCGGGTCAGGCCGTGAAGCTTTCTTT. It encodes CASGSGREAFF.

The chain carries TRBV5-1 and TRBJ2-2, with a tentative D call TRBD1 (5 bases). CDR3 length: 14 residues. CDR1 is SGHRS and CDR2 is YFSETQ in the germline V gene. Trimming took off 0 bases at V and 7 bases at J, with 10 bases between the two ends. The CDR3 DNA reads TGCGCCAGCAGCTTGGAGTCCAGGGACGGGGAGCTGTTTTTT. This sequence encodes CASSLESRDGELFF.

This clonotype appeared many times. The rearrangement joins TRBV11-2 to TRBJ1-2; no definite D call. This CDR3 region has 13 residues. CDR1 and CDR2 (germline): SGHAT, FQNNGV. With 1 base removed from V and 1 base from J, the gap between germline ends came to 4 bases. This chain's CDR3 is CASSLGGNYGYTF. DNA for the CDR3: TGTGCCAGCAGCTTAGGGGGTAACTATGGCTACACCTTC.

CDR3 coding DNA: TGCGCCAGCAGTCAATCGAGTACAGACAATGAGCAGTTCTTC. Translation: CASSQSSTDNEQFF. This chain links TRBV23-1 with TRBJ2-1; D remains unclear. TRBV23-1 is an open reading frame, and its role is uncertain. Trimming stripped 0 bases from V and 5 bases from J, with 8 bases between. This CDR3 is built from 14 residues.

Judged by abundance, this clonotype is medium-sized. The chain carries TRBV29-1 and TRBJ1-1, with D hard to call. V lost 3 bases to trimming and J lost 1 base, with 12 bases between them. The CDR3 consists of 14 residues. Germline CDR1 reads SQVTM; CDR2 reads ANQGSEA. The CDR3 nucleotides read TGCAGCGTTGATGCGCCACCCAAGAACACTGAAGCTTTCTTT. Translation: CSVDAPPKNTEAFF.

This chain links TRBV28 with TRBJ2-7, with D perhaps TRBD1 (6 bases). The CDR3 extends over 14 amino acids. The germline V gene encodes CDR1 MDHEN and CDR2 SYDVKM. Between the trimmed V and J ends, which lost 6 bases and 2 bases, there was a span of 14 bases. The CDR3 DNA sequence: TGTGCCAGCAGCGAGATACAGGGAGCCTACGAGCAGTACTTC. This codes for CASSEIQGAYEQYF.

Many counts were recorded for this clonotype. V and J are TRBV6-1 and TRBJ1-2; TRBD1 is a possible D gene (5 bases). The CDR3 consists of 17 residues. The germline V gene encodes CDR1 MNHNS and CDR2 SASEGT. The ends were cut back, 0 bases at V and 4 bases at J, with 18 bases in the middle. DNA of the CDR3: TGTGCCAGCAGTGAAGCTCTGCATCCCAGGGACGGCTATGGCTACACCTTC. This encodes CASSEALHPRDGYGYTF.

This clonotype was counted ten times or more. The CDR3 DNA is TGTGCCAGCAGTTTAGGGACTTCGAACACTGAAGCTTTCTTT. It codes for CASSLGTSNTEAFF. This chain connects TRBV12-3 or TRBV12-4 to TRBJ1-1; no reliable D call. The CDR3 is 14 amino acids. V shed 1 base and J shed 1 base, with 7 bases lying between them.

The chain carries TRBV12-3 or TRBV12-4 and TRBJ1-1, with D unresolved. Between the trimmed V and J ends, which lost 7 bases and 7 bases, there was a span of 13 bases. The CDR3 extends over 12 amino acids. The CDR3: CASTSGLNEAFF. CDR3 sequence (DNA): TGTGCCAGCACCTCAGGACTGAATGAAGCTTTCTTT.

The rearrangement links TRBV6-5 to TRBJ1-6, with a weak D call TRBD1 (5 bases). Germline V CDR1 and CDR2: MNHEY, SVGAGI. CDR3 length: 14 amino acids. Trimming shortened V by 8 bases and J by 3 bases, and 11 bases separated the two germline ends. CDR3 nucleotides: TGTGCCAGCCACCGGGGCAACTATAATTCACCCCTCCACTTT. This gives the protein CASHRGNYNSPLHF.

This clonotype appeared many times. This rearrangement joins TRBV7-9 to TRBJ2-5; possible D gene TRBD2, 5 bases. This CDR3 spans 13 amino acids. Germline CDR1 SEHNR, CDR2 FQNEAQ (reference sequence). V lost 5 bases and J lost 1, with 8 bases in between. The CDR3 region is CASSRAVQETQYF. In nucleotides, the CDR3 is TGTGCCAGCAGCCGAGCGGTCCAAGAGACCCAGTACTTC.

The V call is TRBV11-2, the J call TRBJ1-4; no reliable D call. Germline CDR1 is SGHAT and CDR2 is FQNNGV. V lost 5 bases to trimming and J lost 8 bases, with 12 bases between them. This CDR3 has 13 amino acids. The DNA of the CDR3 is TGTGCCAGCAGCCTGGCGATCAGAGAAAAACTGTTTTTT. This sequence encodes CASSLAIREKLFF.

This clonotype was seen only a few times. This chain links TRBV6-5 with TRBJ1-2; possible D gene TRBD1, 5 bases. The CDR3 extends over 14 amino acids. From germline, CDR1 is MNHEY and CDR2 SVGAGI. Trimming removed 6 bases at V and 0 bases at J, with 11 bases between. The CDR3 region is CASSTGSANYGYTF. The CDR3 nucleotides are TGTGCCAGCAGCACAGGTTCAGCTAACTATGGCTACACCTTC.

This clonotype has more than one count but fewer than ten. The chain uses TRBV6-6 and TRBJ1-1; D call uncertain. Germline CDR1 is MNHNY and CDR2 is SVGAGI (reference sequence). V lost 0 bases, J lost 7 bases, and 6 bases lay in between. CDR3 length: 12 residues. The CDR3 DNA reads TGTGCCAGCAGTTACTCGTCACTTGAAGCTTTCTTT. The encoded protein is CASSYSSLEAFF.

This clonotype was counted at least ten times. The rearrangement joins TRBV12-3 or TRBV12-4 to TRBJ1-1, with D possibly matching TRBD1 (5 bases). The CDR3 spans 13 residues. The V and J ends lost 4 bases and 3 bases respectively, with 9 bases between them. The CDR3 reads CASSSGRDTEAFF. CDR3 nucleotide sequence: TGTGCCAGCAGTTCAGGGAGGGACACTGAAGCTTTCTTT.

V and J are TRBV27 and TRBJ2-3, with TRBD2 matching 7 bases. Germline V gene data show CDR1 as MNHEY and CDR2 as SMNVEV (reference sequence). The CDR3 extends over 12 amino acids. Unmatched junction bases numbered 3, after V lost 3 bases and J lost 9 bases. The CDR3 region has the DNA TGTGCCAGCAGTTTCCCGCGGGGGACGCAGTATTTT. Its translation: CASSFPRGTQYF.

The rearrangement joins TRBV28 to TRBJ1-2; D may be TRBD1 (6 bases). Trimming removed 9 bases at V and 8 bases at J, with 13 bases between. Germline CDR1 is MDHEN and CDR2 is SYDVKM. This CDR3 is built from 11 residues. This CDR3 is CASGQGNGYTF. The CDR3 nucleotides are TGTGCCAGTGGGCAGGGGAACGGCTACACCTTC.

The chain uses TRBV10-3 and TRBJ2-1, with D possibly matching TRBD2 (6 bases). V was trimmed by 6 bases and J by 12 bases, leaving 12 bases between them. Germline-derived CDR1 and CDR2 are ENHRY and SYGVKD. This CDR3 is 11 amino acids long. Here the CDR3 reads CAIRSGGGQFF. CDR3 in DNA: TGTGCCATCAGATCCGGGGGTGGGCAGTTCTTC.

The V and J genes are TRBV5-1 and TRBJ2-6; 7 bases line up with TRBD1. Trimming at V came to 4 bases and at J to 4 bases, leaving 5 bases not matched to a gene. The CDR3 is made up of 15 amino acids. Germline V gives CDR1 SGHRS, CDR2 YFSETQ. The CDR3 nucleotides read TGCGCCAGCAGCCGGACAGGCGCCGGGGCCAACGTCCTGACTTTC. It codes for CASSRTGAGANVLTF.

This sequence joins TRBV2 and TRBJ2-7; perhaps TRBD1 as D (6 bases). The CDR3 is 12 residues long. Germline V CDR1 and CDR2: SNHLY, FYNNEI. Trimming shortened V by 5 bases and J by 4 bases, and 9 bases separated the two germline ends. CDR3 sequence reads: CASSRTDYEQYF. The CDR3 nucleotides are TGTGCCAGCAGTAGGACAGATTACGAGCAGTACTTC.

This clonotype was found many times. This chain uses TRBV2 with TRBJ2-3; 10 bases fit TRBD1. The J segment lost 5 bases and the V segment lost 4 bases, leaving 3 bases of the junction unmatched. Looked up from germline, CDR1 is SNHLY and CDR2 is FYNNEI. This CDR3 has 14 amino acids. CDR3 residues: CASSVDRGQDTQYF. The CDR3 coding sequence is TGTGCCAGCAGTGTCGACAGGGGGCAAGATACGCAGTATTTT. Complete variable domain (other parts from reference TRBV2 and TRBJ2-3): EPEVTQTPSHQVTQMGQEVILRCVPISNHLYFYWYRQILGQKVEFLVSFYNNEISEKSEIFDDQFSVERPDGSNFTLKIRSTKLEDSAMYFCASSVDRGQDTQYFGPGTRLTVL.

This clonotype was counted between two and nine times. The chain has TRBV3-1 and TRBJ2-5; D is uncertain. Germline CDR1 and CDR2: LGHDT and YNNKEL (reference sequence). Trimming took off 2 bases at V and 5 bases at J, with 15 bases between the two ends. CDR3 length: 15 amino acids. CDR3 protein: CASSQIDSGVETQYF. The CDR3 DNA reads as TGTGCCAGCAGCCAAATCGATAGTGGGGTCGAGACCCAGTACTTC.

The sample holds a few counts of this clonotype. The J gene is TRBJ1-3, the V gene TRBV5-1; D unresolved. Trimming stripped 0 bases from V and 0 bases from J, with 10 bases between. The CDR3 contains 16 residues. The germline CDR1 and CDR2 sequences are SGHRS and YFSETQ. The CDR3 loop is CASSLAGLLSGNTIYF. The CDR3 bases are TGCGCCAGCAGCTTGGCTGGCTTACTCTCTGGAAACACCATATATTTT.